Following are 12 T cell receptor beta chains from one sample sequenced in a study of blood T cell repertoires in COVID-19. Here immunoSEQ multiplex PCR was the method, and the copy in TCRdb shows in-frame clones only, minus some. This sample has 150,000 to 250,000 clones, with almost 85% found just once. The sample comprised peripheral blood. The receptors come from a human donor with acute or convalescent COVID-19. The donor label of this sample is uncertain.

Of note for this clone: Other DNA sequences in the sample encode the same CDR3. V gene TRBV7-9 combines with J gene TRBJ1-5; D is unresolved. This CDR3 region has 14 residues. Between the trimmed V and J ends, which lost 2 bases and 3 bases, there was a span of 8 bases. The germline V gene encodes CDR1 SEHNR and CDR2 FQNEAQ (reference sequence). The CDR3 is CASSLTESNQPQHF. As DNA, the CDR3 is TGTGCCAGCAGCTTAACGGAGTCCAATCAGCCCCAGCATTTT.

The rearrangement uses TRBV5-1 and TRBJ2-1; D gene ambiguous. The V end lost 1 base, the J end lost 6 bases, and 14 bases lay between the germline ends. The V gene's germline CDR1 is SGHRS and CDR2 YFSETQ. This CDR3 is built from 15 residues. In DNA, the CDR3 is TGCGCCAGCAGCTTGCCTAGGATGAGCTCCAATGAGCAGTTCTTC. Protein sequence: CASSLPRMSSNEQFF.

The chain employs TRBV6-2 or TRBV6-3 and TRBJ1-5; 7 bases agree with TRBD1. V trimming: 1 base; J trimming: 0 bases; junction bases outside the gene matches: 9. The CDR3 extends over 18 amino acids. Germline-derived CDR1 and CDR2 are MNHEY and SVGEGT. The DNA of the CDR3 is TGTGCCAGCAGTTACTGGACAGGCCTCCCTTATAGCAATCAGCCCCAGCATTTT. Translation gives CASSYWTGLPYSNQPQHF.

The rearrangement joins TRBV12-3 or TRBV12-4 to TRBJ1-2; possible D gene TRBD1, 6 bases. The CDR3 runs 12 residues. V lost 2 bases and J lost 7, with 8 bases in between. The CDR3 sequence is CASSLRDTGYTF. The CDR3 DNA is TGTGCCAGCAGTTTACGGGACACTGGCTACACCTTC.

The rearrangement uses TRBV7-6 and TRBJ2-7, with TRBD2 identical over 13 bases. Germline trimming cut 5 bases from V and 5 bases from J; bases unmatched to any gene: 9. The CDR3 covers 16 residues. Germline CDR1 SGHVS, CDR2 FNYEAQ. The CDR3 region has the DNA TGTGCCAGCAGCCTCGGGACTAGCGGGACACCCCACGAGCAGTACTTC. Translation gives CASSLGTSGTPHEQYF.

This clone occurred once. This chain joins TRBV5-5 and TRBJ2-4; no clear D. V lost 0 bases and J lost 9, with 10 bases in between. Germline values: CDR1 SGHKS, CDR2 YYEKEE (reference sequence). The CDR3 sequence is 13 residues long. The CDR3: CASSLVEGGIQYF. The CDR3 coding sequence is TGTGCCAGCAGCTTGGTCGAAGGCGGCATTCAGTACTTC.

This sequence joins TRBV11-1 and TRBJ2-5; the match to TRBD1 covers 12 bases. V gave up 5 bases and J gave up 8 bases; unmatched junction bases: 9. The CDR3 is 15 amino acids. Germline CDR1 and CDR2: SGHAT and FQDESV (reference sequence). The chain's CDR3 is CASSPKGQGASTQYF. CDR3 nucleotide sequence: TGTGCCAGCAGCCCCAAGGGACAGGGGGCTAGTACCCAGTACTTC.

This rearrangement joins TRBV6-5 to TRBJ2-5, with 7 positions matching TRBD1. The CDR3 is made up of 13 amino acids. CDR1 and CDR2 from the germline V gene are MNHEY and SVGAGI. The V segment lost 4 bases and the J segment 4 bases; nucleotides outside the gene matches: 3. The CDR3 loop reads CASSSTGIETQYF. CDR3 sequence (DNA): TGTGCCAGCAGTTCGACAGGGATAGAGACCCAGTACTTC.

V usage is TRBV7-2 and J usage is TRBJ2-6; D is unresolved. With 5 bases removed from V and 0 bases from J, the gap between germline ends came to 5 bases. The CDR3 totals 14 residues. CDR1 and CDR2 from the germline V gene are SGHTA and FQGNSA. This CDR3 is CASSPSSGANVLTF. Written as DNA, the CDR3 is TGTGCCAGCAGCCCGAGCTCTGGGGCCAACGTCCTGACTTTC.

The V gene is TRBV12-5, the J gene TRBJ2-1; 9 positions match TRBD2. After removal of 6 bases from V and 8 bases from J, the junction contained 5 bases not matched to a gene. Germline CDR1 and CDR2: LGHNT and FRNRAP. The CDR3 contains 13 residues. The CDR3 DNA reads TGTGCTAGTGGGGGGACTAGCAGGGATGAGCAGTTCTTC. Protein product: CASGGTSRDEQFF. Drawing the rest from reference TRBV12-5 and TRBJ2-1, the complete variable domain is DARVTQTPRHKVTEMGQEVTMRCQPILGHNTVFWYRQTMMQGLELLAYFRNRAPLDDSGMPKDRFSAEMPDATLATLKIQPSEPRDSAVYFCASGGTSRDEQFFGPGTRLTVL.

The chain employs TRBV5-6 and TRBJ2-4, with a tentative D call TRBD2 (5 bases). The CDR3 extends over 13 amino acids. The V gene lost 0 bases and the J gene lost 9 bases, with 10 bases spanning the gap. Germline V gene lookup returns CDR1 SGHDT and CDR2 YYEEEE. The CDR3 DNA reads as TGTGCCAGCAGCTTGGTAGGGAGCAGCATTCAGTACTTC. This translates into CASSLVGSSIQYF.

The gene calls are TRBV5-1 and TRBJ2-5; 11 positions match TRBD2. This CDR3 is 15 amino acids long. The V gene end was trimmed by 3 bases and the J gene end by 3 bases; junction bases not matched to a gene: 4. In germline, CDR1 is SGHRS, CDR2 YFSETQ. CDR3 loop: CASSWGGLAEETQYF. The CDR3 coding sequence is TGCGCCAGCAGCTGGGGGGGACTAGCGGAAGAGACCCAGTACTTC.